The rows below give T cell receptor beta chains drawn from one sample of a study of CD8+ T cells in alopecia areata. TCRdb's copy holds only in-frame clones and misses some; the assay was immunoSEQ multiplex PCR. The sample has fewer than 40,000 clones; about 60% are singletons. Input material: NKG2D-high CD8+ T cells sorted from blood. These receptors all stem from a human donor with alopecia areata. Both conserved end residues are part of each CDR3. Clone size is stated in some rows and not others, as once, few, many or a class when expanded.

NA	TRBV6-6	TRBJ2-7	CASSSRRGLNEQYF
few	TRBV29-1	TRBJ2-7	CSVEVGVSTYEQYF
NA	TRBV30	TRBJ2-5	CAWSVGQKYQETQYF
NA	TRBV21-1	TRBJ2-5	CASSKGTAQETQYF
NA	TRBV13	TRBJ2-3	CASSLRSELAGGDTQYF
few	TRBV4-3	TRBJ1-2	CASSQTRTGRTNYGYTF
NA	TRBV20-1	TRBJ1-1	CSASRTEAFF
few	TRBV14	TRBJ1-1	CASSQDPLTTGGTEAFF
once	TRBV14	TRBJ1-2	CASSQVGVGDHYGYTF
few	TRBV19	TRBJ2-1	CASSIGTRGSYNEQFF
NA	TRBV29-1	TRBJ1-2	CSALWQGHYGYTF